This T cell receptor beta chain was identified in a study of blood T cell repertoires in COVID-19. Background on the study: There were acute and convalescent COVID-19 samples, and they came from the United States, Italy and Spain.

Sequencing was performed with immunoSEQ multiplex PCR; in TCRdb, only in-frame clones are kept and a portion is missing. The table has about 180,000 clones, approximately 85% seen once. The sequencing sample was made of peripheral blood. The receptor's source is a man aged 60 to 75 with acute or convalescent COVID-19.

CDR3 protein: CASTQHRTRSYEQYF. The CDR3 DNA reads as TGTGCCAGCACCCAACATCGGACTCGCTCCTACGAGCAGTACTTC. The chain combines TRBV11-3 with TRBJ2-7, with D maybe TRBD2 (5 bases). The germline gives CDR1 SGHNT, CDR2 YENEEA. The CDR3 length is 15 residues. V lost 7 bases to trimming and J lost 0 bases, with 16 bases between them.